This is a list of T cell receptor beta chains from one sample in a study of blood T cell repertoires in COVID-19. The table came from immunoSEQ multiplex PCR; TCRdb's copy has only in-frame clones and leaves some out. Of over 250,000 clones detected, approximately 86% appear once; the ten largest clones hold more than 8.5%. Sequences were obtained from PBMCs or T cells enriched from blood (not recorded which). Receptor source: a woman between 18 and 30 years old who had recovered from COVID-19. Both conserved end residues are trimmed from each CDR3. For some rows the clone size is stated as once, few or many, or as a class when expanded; others skip it.

V	length	J	size	CDR3
TRBV28	12	TRBJ1-4	NA	ASSFDSPNEKLF
TRBV28	12	TRBJ2-2	NA	ASKGTGKPGELF
TRBV4-2	15	TRBJ1-4	NA	ASSHRTGGMSDEKLF
TRBV9	14	TRBJ1-6	NA	ASSVTGIQDNSPLH
TRBV28	11	TRBJ1-2	NA	ASSLSQDYGYT
TRBV7-8	13	TRBJ2-7	NA	ASSPGQGAQYEQY
TRBV10-3	13	TRBJ2-3	once	AISGAGVATDTQY
TRBV4-3	11	TRBJ1-2	NA	ASSHQQGHGYT
TRBV18	11	TRBJ2-5	NA	ASSPGQKETQY
TRBV10-1	16	TRBJ2-3	NA	ASSETRTSGGSTDTQY
TRBV18	13	TRBJ1-1	NA	ASSPTGRGSTEAF
TRBV4-1	10	TRBJ2-3	NA	ASSLQGASQY
TRBV7-2	15	TRBJ2-7	NA	ASSPSPSGKSNPKQY
TRBV6-4	15	TRBJ1-5	NA	ASSVREGEISNQPQH
TRBV2	13	TRBJ2-7	NA	ASSEGLGGFYEQY
TRBV7-9	12	TRBJ2-2	NA	ASSRGQNTGELF
TRBV7-8	15	TRBJ1-5	NA	ASSLVVETGGSQPQH
TRBV5-1	12	TRBJ1-3	NA	ASSLDSTGNTIY
TRBV29-1	10	TRBJ1-2	NA	SDLDRVYGYT
TRBV5-1	14	TRBJ2-5	NA	ASSFGAGGPTETQY
TRBV4-3	11	TRBJ1-6	NA	ASSRGLHSPLH
TRBV10-3	13	TRBJ2-3	NA	AISDTSGHTDTQY
TRBV14	15	TRBJ2-1	NA	ASSPLVSPSSYNEQF
TRBV4-3	12	TRBJ1-2	NA	ASSQDAWLYGYT
TRBV5-8	12	TRBJ1-2	NA	ASSLFGSNYGYT
TRBV28	8	TRBJ1-1	NA	ATVNTEAF
TRBV28	13	TRBJ1-4	NA	ASSLLGQGYEKLF
TRBV5-4	15	TRBJ1-6	NA	ASSLGQGGGNNSPLH
TRBV7-2	15	TRBJ1-6	NA	ASSSLAGTGVGTPLH
TRBV5-6	12	TRBJ2-7	NA	ASSLGDNGYEQY
TRBV6-1	13	TRBJ1-5	NA	ASSEKTGEGQPQH
TRBV4-2	11	TRBJ1-2	NA	ASSQAGFAGYT
TRBV7-3	13	TRBJ1-6	NA	ASSLIGADNSPLH
TRBV6-6	14	TRBJ2-1	NA	ASSSSGTRLGNEQF
TRBV11-2	13	TRBJ2-7	NA	ASSLDTSGKNEQY
TRBV30	11	TRBJ1-1	once	AWSPLRLTGAF
TRBV5-8	13	TRBJ1-5	NA	ASRNRRRGNQPQH